Sequencing of this T cell receptor beta chain was carried out in a study of regulatory T cells in long-lasting Graves disease. As for time point: newly diagnosed GD, antithyroid drugs for less than 3 months. RNA extracted from PBMCs served as the sequencing template. Germline V gives CDR1 SGHRS, CDR2 YFSETQ. This CDR3 has 15 amino acids. Trimming cost V 4 bases and J 14 bases, with 24 bases left between them. Through Arm-PCR of CDR3 regions and iRepertoire HTBI primers, TCR beta libraries were built. MiXCR, run by TCRdb on the multiplex PCR reads, gives a single entry per CDR3 protein. Counted here are about 460,000 distinct CDR3 sequences, less than 15% occurring once; the ten biggest clones make up approximately 15%. These data were also filed under a second study, of T cells in Graves' hyperthyroidism and ophthalmopathy.

Specimen: peripheral blood mononuclear cells (PBMCs), collected at new diagnosis, from a patient treated with antithyroid drugs. The V call is TRBV5-1, the J call TRBJ1-4; D possibly corresponds to TRBD1 (5 bases). The TCR comes from a woman in her forties or fifties with Graves disease. The CDR3 protein is CASSRGASSTEGLFF. CDR3 in DNA: TGCGCCAGCAGCCGCGGGGCCTCCTCGACGGAGGGGCTGTTTTTT.